The T cell receptor (beta chain) described here comes from a study of cytomegalovirus exposure and HLA in healthy donors. For this clone: Its target is unknown.

Study-level results: According to a later analysis, most TCR beta chains associated with CMV appeared HLA-restricted. A later analysis reportedly identified an Asian-associated ancestry cluster as carrying fewer N-insertions than the approximately 670-donor mean.

Trimming left V 1 base short and J 0 bases short, with 10 bases between. Germline V gene lookup returns CDR1 PRHDT and CDR2 FYEKMQ (reference sequence). CDR3 size: 16 residues. The PCR was carried out with 60 Vbeta primers and 13 Jbeta primers. The table came from immunoSEQ multiplex PCR; TCRdb's copy has only in-frame clones and leaves some out. The data contain around 140,000 clones, around 80% of them singletons. The receptor was isolated from an older woman in good health and CMV-seropositive. This rearrangement joins TRBV13 to TRBJ1-3, with D maybe TRBD1 (5 bases). Sequencing was performed on PBMCs. The DNA for the CDR3 is TGTGCCAGCAGCTTAGATACAGGCCTCTCTGGAAACACCATATATTTT. This translates into CASSLDTGLSGNTIYF.